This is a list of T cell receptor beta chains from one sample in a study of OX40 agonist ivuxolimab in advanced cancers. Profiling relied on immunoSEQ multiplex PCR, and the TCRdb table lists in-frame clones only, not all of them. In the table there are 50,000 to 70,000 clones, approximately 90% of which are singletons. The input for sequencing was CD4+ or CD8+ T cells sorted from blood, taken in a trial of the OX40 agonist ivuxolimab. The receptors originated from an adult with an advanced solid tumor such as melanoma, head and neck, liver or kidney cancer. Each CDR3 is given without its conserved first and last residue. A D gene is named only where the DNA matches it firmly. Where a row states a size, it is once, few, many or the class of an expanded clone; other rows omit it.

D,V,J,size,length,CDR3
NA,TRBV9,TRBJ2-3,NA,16,ASSPNQQGSLSTDTQY
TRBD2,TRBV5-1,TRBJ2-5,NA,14,ASSLRLAGVQETQY
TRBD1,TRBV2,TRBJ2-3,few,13,ASSGGTGQADTQY
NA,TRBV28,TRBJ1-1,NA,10,ATQPAGTEAF
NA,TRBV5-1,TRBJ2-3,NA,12,ASSLARATDTQY
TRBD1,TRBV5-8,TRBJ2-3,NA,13,ASSFGQVSTDTQY
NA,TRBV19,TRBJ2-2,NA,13,ASSIGDRYTGELF
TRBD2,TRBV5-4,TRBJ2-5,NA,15,ASSLAQLAGSGGAQY
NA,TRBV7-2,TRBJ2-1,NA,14,ASSRDSASSYNEQF
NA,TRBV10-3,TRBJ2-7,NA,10,AISEVGYEQY
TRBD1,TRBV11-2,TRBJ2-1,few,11,ASSIDREREQF
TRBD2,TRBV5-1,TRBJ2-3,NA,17,ASSFSTSGFLSSTDTQY
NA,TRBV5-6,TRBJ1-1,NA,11,ASSAMNRAEAF
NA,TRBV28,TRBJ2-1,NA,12,ASSLVQSYNEQF
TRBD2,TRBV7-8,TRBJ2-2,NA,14,ASSALAGGNTGELF
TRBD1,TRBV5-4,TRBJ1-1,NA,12,ASSPGQGNTEAF
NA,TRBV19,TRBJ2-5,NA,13,ASRRTGTYQETQY
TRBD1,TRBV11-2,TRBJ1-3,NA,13,ASSSQGASGNTIY
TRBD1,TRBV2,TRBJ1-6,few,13,ASSVRQGGNSPLH
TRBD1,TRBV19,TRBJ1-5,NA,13,ASSMWDSTYQPQH
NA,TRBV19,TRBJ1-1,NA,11,ASSIQGNTEAF
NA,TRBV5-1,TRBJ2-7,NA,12,ASRVGTTSYEQY
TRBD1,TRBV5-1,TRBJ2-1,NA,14,ASSQGTDPSYNEQF
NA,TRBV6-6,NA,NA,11,ASRARSGYEQY
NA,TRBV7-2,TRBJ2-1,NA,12,ASFRGPSYNEQF
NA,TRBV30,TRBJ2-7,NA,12,AWSVRLAPYEQY
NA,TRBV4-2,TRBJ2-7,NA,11,ASSQERAYEQY
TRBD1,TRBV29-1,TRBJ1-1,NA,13,SVNSPDRGINEAF
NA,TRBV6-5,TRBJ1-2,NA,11,ASRYRVNYGYT
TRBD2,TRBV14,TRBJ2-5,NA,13,ASSPLAGGQETQY
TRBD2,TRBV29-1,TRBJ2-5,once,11,SVEVGGGETQY
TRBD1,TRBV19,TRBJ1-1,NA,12,ASCGQAMNTEAF
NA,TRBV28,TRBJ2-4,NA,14,ASSPGGAVAKNIQY
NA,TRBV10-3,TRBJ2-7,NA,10,AISGYEGGQY
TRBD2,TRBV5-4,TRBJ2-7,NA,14,ASSLGASGSTGEQY
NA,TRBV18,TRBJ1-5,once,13,ASSRGQYSNQPQH
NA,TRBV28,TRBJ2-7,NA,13,ASSPLSTHSYEQY
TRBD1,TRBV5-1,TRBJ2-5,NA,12,ASSEPGQGETQY
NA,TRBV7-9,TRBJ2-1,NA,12,ASSLALAANEQF
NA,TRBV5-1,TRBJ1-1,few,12,ASSLVPQDTEAF
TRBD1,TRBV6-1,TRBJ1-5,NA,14,ASSEARRDSHQPQH
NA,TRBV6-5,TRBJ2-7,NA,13,ASSYSLGGPYEQY
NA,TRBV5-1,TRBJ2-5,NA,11,ASSLAVGETQY
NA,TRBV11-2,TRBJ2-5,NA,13,ASSLEPNSKETQY
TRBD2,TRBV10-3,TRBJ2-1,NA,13,AISEGGRSYNEQF
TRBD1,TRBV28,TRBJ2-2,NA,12,ASRPGQKTGELF
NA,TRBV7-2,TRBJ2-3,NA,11,ASSLTLLDTQY
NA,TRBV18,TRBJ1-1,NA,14,ASLPRVGGLNTEAF
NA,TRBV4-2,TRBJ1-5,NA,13,ASSLGGRSNQPQH
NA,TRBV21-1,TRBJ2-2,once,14,ASSKAPASSSGELF
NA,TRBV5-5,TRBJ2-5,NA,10,ASSLDRETQY
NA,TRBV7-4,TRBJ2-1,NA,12,ASSLVQPRCEQF